The entry below describes one T cell receptor beta chain. The data belong to a study of control samples from healthy donors and cancer patients. Generated by immunoSEQ multiplex PCR, the TCRdb table keeps only in-frame clones and is missing some. The data show about 70,000 clones, with over 75% seen just once and under 30% held by the top ten. Germline V gene data show CDR1 as SGDLS and CDR2 as YYNGEE. The CDR3 extends over 13 amino acids. Trimming pared 3 bases from V and 4 bases from J, leaving 8 bases between. The origin of this receptor is a man in his fifties in good health. The sequenced sample was blood. This sequence joins TRBV9 and TRBJ2-1; the D is unclear. The CDR3 protein is CASSAAIYNEQFF. CDR3 DNA: TGTGCCAGCAGCGCAGCTATTTACAATGAGCAGTTCTTC.